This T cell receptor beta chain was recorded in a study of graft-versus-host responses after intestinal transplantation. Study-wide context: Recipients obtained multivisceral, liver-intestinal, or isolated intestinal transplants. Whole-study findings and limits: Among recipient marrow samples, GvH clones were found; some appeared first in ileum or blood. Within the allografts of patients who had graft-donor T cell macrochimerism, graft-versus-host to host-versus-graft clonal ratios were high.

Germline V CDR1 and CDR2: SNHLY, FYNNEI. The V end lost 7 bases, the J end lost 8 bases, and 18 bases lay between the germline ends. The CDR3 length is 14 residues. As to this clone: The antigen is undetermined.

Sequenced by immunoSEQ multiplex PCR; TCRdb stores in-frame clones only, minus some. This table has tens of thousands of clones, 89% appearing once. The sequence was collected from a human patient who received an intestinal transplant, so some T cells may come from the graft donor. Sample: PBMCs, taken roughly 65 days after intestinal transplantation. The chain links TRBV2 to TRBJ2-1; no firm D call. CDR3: CASIDSLTKDEQFF. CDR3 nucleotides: TGTGCCAGCATTGACTCCTTAACAAAGGATGAGCAGTTCTTC.